This T cell receptor (beta chain) was obtained from a study of response to subunit inactivated influenza vaccine. General study findings and limits: The authors suggested that every seasonal influenza vaccination recruits few new T cells.

This clonotype was seen repeatedly, ten times or more. The antigen is unknown. The V gene's germline CDR1 is MGHRA and CDR2 YSYEKL. The CDR3 has 17 amino acids. The V gene end was trimmed by 4 bases and the J gene end by 3 bases; junction bases not matched to a gene: 13. TCRdb independently ran MiXCR on the RT-PCR reads; one entry per CDR3 protein. Here the sample spans roughly 500,000 distinct CDR3 sequences, 16% being singletons. V gene TRBV4-1 combines with J gene TRBJ1-2, with 8 bases matching TRBD1. Sequenced material: CD4+ T cells sorted from PBMCs, taken approximately 25 months after vaccination. The source is a man between 50 and 75 years old who received an inactivated influenza vaccine. The DNA for the CDR3 is TGCGCCAGCAGCCTGACAGGGGCCGCAAAAGCAGACTATGGCTACACCTTC. Amino acids: CASSLTGAAKADYGYTF.